The present TCR beta chain was sequenced within a study of blood T cell repertoires in COVID-19. Whole-study context: Material from acute and convalescent COVID-19 was sourced from the United States, Italy and Spain.

This CDR3 has 13 amino acids. V was pared by 6 bases and J by 4 bases, with 5 bases of the junction left unmatched. In germline, CDR1 is MNHEY, CDR2 SMNVEV (reference sequence). The table came from immunoSEQ multiplex PCR; TCRdb's copy has only in-frame clones and leaves some out. The sample shows roughly 280,000 clones, around 87% of them seen only once. Sequences were obtained from peripheral blood. This clonotype originated in a woman in her forties or fifties who had recovered from COVID-19. The chain uses TRBV27 and TRBJ1-2, with 7 nucleotides matching TRBD1. CDR3 DNA: TGTGCCAGCAGCAACGGGACAGCCTATGGCTACACCTTC. Protein sequence: CASSNGTAYGYTF.